One and the same sample provided the 16 T cell receptor beta chains below, sequenced in a study of neurological immune-mediated disorders. As for time point: longitudinal time-point 2. TCRdb re-analysed the 5' RACE reads in MiXCR, keeping a single row per CDR3 protein. The sample has about 66,000 distinct CDR3 sequences; roughly 10% are singletons. The sample was PBMCs. These receptors were obtained from a man between 25 and 39 years old in good health.

This clonotype occurred many times. The CDR3 sequence is CASSVLGDSNSDTQYF. The CDR3, as DNA: TGTGCCAGCAGCGTATTAGGGGATTCCAATTCAGATACGCAGTATTTT. The J gene is TRBJ2-3, the V gene TRBV7-3, with a possible D match to TRBD1 (5 bases). Germline values: CDR1 SGHTA, CDR2 FQGTGA. This CDR3 spans 16 amino acids. V gave up 5 bases and J gave up 4 bases, with 19 bases separating them.

There are a few counts of this clonotype. The rearrangement joins TRBV18 to TRBJ2-7, with TRBD1 matching 11 bases. V shed 2 bases, J shed 6 bases, and the junction held 6 bases outside the gene matches. Germline CDR1 is KGHSH and CDR2 is LQKENI. The CDR3 spans 15 residues. The CDR3 region is CASSPDWTGGGEQYF. The CDR3 DNA sequence: TGTGCCAGCTCACCAGATTGGACAGGGGGCGGCGAGCAGTACTTC.

This clonotype was found many times. V gene TRBV20-1 combines with J gene TRBJ2-2, with a possible D match to TRBD1 (5 bases). V shed 2 bases and J shed 5 bases, with 15 bases lying between them. The CDR3 runs 15 residues. CDR1 and CDR2 from the germline V gene are DFQATT and SNEGSKA (reference sequence). The DNA of the CDR3 is TGCAGTGCTAGACCCTTTGACAGAATAACCGGGGAGCTGTTTTTT. Translating gives CSARPFDRITGELFF.

This clonotype appeared a few times. The chain joins TRBV27 to TRBJ1-2; D not certain. The CDR3 length is 13 residues. Germline loops: CDR1 MNHEY, CDR2 SMNVEV (reference sequence). Trimming removed 7 bases at V and 2 bases at J, with 11 bases between. CDR3 nucleotides: TGTGCCAGCAAGAGTTCTCGGAACTATGGCTACACCTTC. Protein sequence: CASKSSRNYGYTF.

This clonotype was counted at least ten times. CDR3 DNA sequence: TGTGCCAGCAGCTTGGGAGGGGGCTCCACAGATACGCAGTATTTT. The encoded protein is CASSLGGGSTDTQYF. The chain couples TRBV5-5 to TRBJ2-3, with 7 bases that match TRBD1. Germline CDR1 and CDR2: SGHKS and YYEKEE (reference sequence). The CDR3 covers 15 residues. J lost 2 bases, V lost 0 bases, and 3 bases had no gene match.

A remark on this clonotype: Germline is not matched at one junction end, which may reflect a read error. This chain joins TRBV24-1 and TRBJ2-7, with D possibly matching TRBD2 (5 bases). The CDR3 extends over 13 amino acids. In germline, CDR1 is KGHDR, CDR2 SFDVKD. CDR3 in amino acids: CVTGRGNSYEQYF. The DNA for the CDR3 is TGTGTCACCGGTCGGGGAAACTCATACGAGCAGTACTTC.

This CDR3 reads CASLRGTGELFF. As DNA, the CDR3 is TGTGCCAGCCTGAGGGGCACCGGGGAGCTGTTTTTT. The chain carries TRBV6-1 and TRBJ2-2; the D gene could be TRBD1 or TRBD2 (5 bases each). The CDR3 covers 12 residues. From germline, CDR1 is MNHNS and CDR2 SASEGT. With 8 bases removed from V and 4 bases from J, the gap between germline ends came to 8 bases.

This clonotype was detected ten times or more. This chain joins TRBV10-1 and TRBJ2-3, with 12 bases matching TRBD2. With V trimmed by 8 bases and J by 4 bases, 10 bases remained unmatched. Per germline, CDR1 WNHNN and CDR2 SYGVQD (reference sequence). The CDR3 has 16 amino acids. CDR3 amino acids: CASGQTSGRAADTQYF. The CDR3 coding sequence is TGCGCCAGCGGCCAGACTAGCGGGAGAGCCGCAGATACGCAGTATTTT.

This clonotype occurred many times. J is TRBJ2-4 and V is TRBV5-1; D is possibly TRBD2 (6 bases). The CDR3 is 14 amino acids. Germline CDR1 SGHRS, CDR2 YFSETQ. V was shortened by 1 base and J by 4 bases, with 9 bases between the two germline ends. CDR3: CASSLSAGKNIQYF. CDR3 coding DNA: TGCGCCAGCAGCTTGTCTGCGGGAAAAAACATTCAGTACTTC. The full variable domain, in which reference TRBV5-1 and TRBJ2-4 provide the parts outside the CDR3, is KAGVTQTPRYLIKTRGQQVTLSCSPISGHRSVSWYQQTPGQGLQFLFEYFSETQRNKGNFPGRFSGRQFSNSRSEMNVSTLELGDSALYLCASSLSAGKNIQYFGAGTRLSVL.

This clonotype was seen repeatedly, ten times or more. The CDR3 DNA reads as TGTGCCAGCAGCCCGACAGGGGACGGCTACACCTTC. It is translated as CASSPTGDGYTF. V usage is TRBV3-1 and J usage is TRBJ1-2, with 8 bases lining up with TRBD1. This CDR3 comprises 12 residues. In germline, CDR1 is LGHDT, CDR2 YNNKEL (reference sequence). V shed 4 bases and J 8 bases; nucleotides not matched to a gene: 3.

This clonotype was detected ten times or more. The chain has TRBV5-1 and TRBJ2-7, with a weak D call TRBD1 (6 bases). CDR3 length: 14 amino acids. Per germline, CDR1 SGHRS and CDR2 YFSETQ. V was clipped by 0 bases and J by 2 bases, with 9 bases between them. CDR3 sequence: CASSLGQAPYEQYF. The CDR3 DNA sequence: TGCGCCAGCAGCTTGGGACAGGCACCCTACGAGCAGTACTTC.

The table lists this clonotype with many counts. The J gene is TRBJ2-7, the V gene TRBV6-5, with unresolved D. The CDR3 length is 13 residues. Trimming took off 6 bases at V and 0 bases at J, with 9 bases between the two ends. The germline gives CDR1 MNHEY, CDR2 SVGAGI. The CDR3 DNA sequence: TGTGCCAGCAGGACGGGTAGCTCCTACGAGCAGTACTTC. It codes for CASRTGSSYEQYF.

This clonotype was recorded at least ten times. The V and J genes are TRBV12-3 or TRBV12-4 and TRBJ1-1, with unresolved D. The length of the CDR3 is 14 residues. The V gene lost 5 bases and the J gene lost 8 bases, with 18 bases spanning the gap. The CDR3 sequence is CASSGSWNELEAFF. In DNA, the CDR3 is TGTGCCAGCAGTGGCAGTTGGAACGAGTTGGAAGCTTTCTTT.

This clonotype occurred many times. The chain joins TRBV6-5 to TRBJ2-1, with TRBD2 matching 10 bases. The CDR3 has 15 amino acids. The germline gives CDR1 MNHEY, CDR2 SVGAGI. The J segment lost 9 bases and the V segment lost 2 bases, leaving 7 bases of the junction unmatched. The CDR3 spells CASSYPGTSVGEQFF. The CDR3 DNA sequence: TGTGCCAGCAGTTACCCGGGGACTAGCGTGGGTGAGCAGTTCTTC.

This clonotype was detected many times. The J gene is TRBJ2-1, the V gene TRBV7-2, with D perhaps TRBD2 (5 bases). In germline, CDR1 is SGHTA, CDR2 FQGNSA. Trimming shortened V by 5 bases and J by 5 bases, and 22 bases separated the two germline ends. There are 17 residues in the CDR3. The CDR3 region has the DNA TGTGCCAGCAGCAAACGGACGGACTTAACCCCCGACAATGAGCAGTTCTTC. Protein: CASSKRTDLTPDNEQFF.

This clonotype was counted a few times. V is TRBV19 and J is TRBJ2-5; the D gene is possibly TRBD1 (5 bases). The CDR3 is made up of 17 amino acids. V lost 5 bases and J lost 1, with 20 bases in between. Germline V lookup: CDR1 LNHDA, CDR2 SQIVND (reference sequence). CDR3 coding DNA: TGTGCCAGTAGTGGTACAGGATTCATAAGACTCCAAGAGACCCAGTACTTC. This encodes CASSGTGFIRLQETQYF.